This TCR beta chain was identified in a study of cytomegalovirus exposure and HLA in healthy donors. Healthy people donating bone marrow made up the donors. With regard to this clone: Its cognate antigen is unknown.

Per the germline V gene, CDR1 is SEHNR and CDR2 is FQNEAQ (reference sequence). This CDR3 comprises 16 residues. Between the trimmed V and J ends, which lost 1 base and 6 bases, there was a span of 17 bases. Primers: 60 Vbeta forward and 13 Jbeta reverse. TCRdb keeps only in-frame clones here, not all; method: immunoSEQ multiplex PCR. The table for this sample gives about 70,000 clones. Whole-study results and caveats: More clonal expansion characterized HLA-associated TCR beta chains than equally common others in a later analysis.

The sequence came from a female donor in good health and CMV-seropositive. Sequencing used PBMCs. The rearrangement uses TRBV7-9 and TRBJ2-3, with D possibly matching TRBD2 (6 bases). This CDR3 reads CASSLGRDGSSDTQYF. The CDR3 DNA is TGTGCCAGCAGCTTAGGCCGGGACGGGAGTAGTGATACGCAGTATTTT.